These 29 T cell receptor beta chains share one sample of origin, sequenced in a study of control samples from healthy donors and cancer patients. Clones were read by immunoSEQ multiplex PCR, and TCRdb kept only the in-frame ones, dropping some. Of around 49,000 clones listed, around 90% are singletons. Sequencing was carried out using PBMCs. The receptor source for this set is a man aged 35 to 55 with colorectal cancer.

The rearrangement uses TRBV19 and TRBJ1-2, with D unresolved. V dropped 1 base and J dropped 3 bases, with 9 bases sitting between them. The CDR3 runs to 14 residues. The germline V gene encodes CDR1 LNHDA and CDR2 SQIVND (reference sequence). The CDR3 DNA follows: TGTGCCAGTAGTATAGCGCAGCTGCACTATGGCTACACCTTC. Encoded protein: CASSIAQLHYGYTF.

V gene TRBV12-3 or TRBV12-4 combines with J gene TRBJ2-7; 13 nucleotides match TRBD2. The CDR3 runs 13 residues. Losses at the gene ends were 8 bases for V and 7 bases for J; bases not matched to a gene: 5. The CDR3 is CASGLAGVWEQYF. The CDR3 DNA sequence: TGTGCCAGCGGACTAGCGGGAGTCTGGGAGCAGTACTTC.

In its sample, this clone was seen once. The chain links TRBV30 to TRBJ1-1; no firm D call. The CDR3 sequence is 12 residues long. Trimming shortened V by 4 bases and J by 10 bases, and 16 bases separated the two germline ends. From germline, CDR1 is GTSNPN and CDR2 SVGIG (reference sequence). The CDR3 loop is CAWNHPGLLAFF. In nucleotides, the CDR3 is TGTGCCTGGAACCACCCCGGTCTCCTAGCTTTCTTT.

The chain has TRBV9 and TRBJ2-6, with no clear D. CDR3 length equals 14 residues. Germline values: CDR1 SGDLS, CDR2 YYNGEE. V was clipped by 0 bases and J by 4 bases, with 5 bases between them. In DNA form, the CDR3 reads TGTGCCAGCAGCGTAGGTACCGGGGCCAACGTCCTGACTTTC. Translated, it gives CASSVGTGANVLTF. The complete variable domain, with remaining parts taken from reference TRBV9 and TRBJ2-6, reads DSGVTQTPKHLITATGQRVTLRCSPRSGDLSVYWYQQSLDQGLQFLIQYYNGEERAKGNILERFSAQQFPDLHSELNLSSLELGDSALYFCASSVGTGANVLTFGAGSRLTVL.

This clone was seen just once. DNA of the CDR3: TGTGCCAGCGGAGGGGTGGCTCAGCCCCAGCATTTT. The encoded protein is CASGGVAQPQHF. The gene calls are TRBV12-3 or TRBV12-4 and TRBJ1-5; maybe TRBD1 (5 bases). Trimming shortened V by 8 bases and J by 6 bases, and 11 bases separated the two germline ends. The CDR3 consists of 12 residues.

V is TRBV4-3 and J is TRBJ1-2, with TRBD1 identical over 9 bases. Unmatched junction bases numbered 4, after V lost 4 bases and J lost 4 bases. This CDR3 has 14 residues. Germline V lookup: CDR1 LGHNA, CDR2 YSLEER. This CDR3 is CASSPGQGTYGYTF. In DNA form, the CDR3 reads TGCGCCAGCAGCCCGGGACAGGGCACCTATGGCTACACCTTC.

The chain employs TRBV24-1 and TRBJ2-7; tentatively, D is TRBD1 (6 bases). The CDR3 totals 14 residues. Germline CDR1 and CDR2: KGHDR and SFDVKD. V was shortened by 0 bases and J by 9 bases, with 14 bases between the two germline ends. This CDR3 reads CATSDLDQGTGQYF. In DNA, the CDR3 is TGTGCCACCAGTGATTTGGACCAGGGGACGGGGCAGTACTTC.

The chain uses TRBV2 and TRBJ2-1, with D tentatively TRBD2 (6 bases). The CDR3 has 16 amino acids. V lost 8 bases and J lost 2, with 19 bases in between. The V gene's germline CDR1 is SNHLY and CDR2 FYNNEI. The CDR3 DNA reads as TGTGCCAGCGGCTGGGATTCCCCGGGAGCCTACAATGAGCAGTTCTTC. Amino acid sequence: CASGWDSPGAYNEQFF.

This chain uses TRBV6-2 or TRBV6-3 with TRBJ2-1; 7 bases match TRBD2. Germline V CDR1 and CDR2: MNHEY, SVGEGT. This CDR3 region has 14 residues. Trimming took 6 bases from V and 6 from J; bases not matched to a gene: 8. This CDR3 reads CASSKREGANEQFF. CDR3 sequence (DNA): TGTGCCAGCAGCAAGCGGGAAGGGGCCAATGAGCAGTTCTTC.

The chain links TRBV30 to TRBJ2-1, with TRBD2 identical over 9 bases. The CDR3 runs 14 residues. Trimming took 3 bases from V and 3 from J; bases not matched to a gene: 3. The germline CDR1 and CDR2 sequences are GTSNPN and SVGIG (reference sequence). The CDR3 protein is CAWRTSGGYNEQFF. The CDR3 DNA follows: TGTGCCTGGAGGACTAGCGGAGGCTACAATGAGCAGTTCTTC.

V usage is TRBV7-8 and J usage is TRBJ2-7; D is possibly TRBD2 (5 bases). V was shortened by 0 bases and J by 5 bases, with 11 bases between the two germline ends. CDR3 length: 14 residues. Looked up from germline, CDR1 is SGHVS and CDR2 is FQNEAQ. The CDR3 loop reads CASSLAGVDHEQYF. CDR3 in DNA: TGTGCCAGCAGCTTAGCGGGAGTCGACCACGAGCAGTACTTC.

This clone was detected only a few times. The CDR3 sequence is CASSQDRIYNEQFF. The CDR3 nucleotides read TGCGCCAGCAGCCAAGATAGGATTTACAATGAGCAGTTCTTC. V usage is TRBV4-1 and J usage is TRBJ2-1; no firm D call. Germline V gene lookup returns CDR1 MGHRA and CDR2 YSYEKL. This CDR3 is 14 amino acids long. V was shortened by 0 bases and J by 4 bases, with 7 bases between the two germline ends.

This clone has just one count. The chain carries TRBV13 and TRBJ2-5; D remains ambiguous. V lost 4 bases to trimming and J lost 0 bases, with 9 bases between them. CDR3 length equals 14 residues. CDR1 is PRHDT, CDR2 FYEKMQ, per germline (reference sequence). The CDR3 DNA sequence: TGTGCCAGCAGCTCGGAGCAGCACCAAGAGACCCAGTACTTC. This translates into CASSSEQHQETQYF.

The chain links TRBV4-1 to TRBJ1-1; D remains ambiguous. Trimming shortened V by 2 bases and J by 4 bases, and 8 bases separated the two germline ends. This CDR3 has 13 amino acids. The germline V gene has CDR1 MGHRA and CDR2 YSYEKL. The CDR3 DNA sequence: TGCGCCAGCAGCCAATACAGAAGCACTGAAGCTTTCTTT. Encoded protein: CASSQYRSTEAFF.

This chain joins TRBV7-8 and TRBJ2-5; D is possibly TRBD1 (5 bases). V lost 1 base and J 0 bases, leaving 12 bases between the germline ends. The CDR3 loop spans 16 amino acids. Germline loops: CDR1 SGHVS, CDR2 FQNEAQ. The CDR3 DNA sequence: TGTGCCAGCAGCTTAGTTAGACAGACGTACCAAGAGACCCAGTACTTC. It translates to CASSLVRQTYQETQYF.

This clone is a singleton in its sample. The chain links TRBV6-6 to TRBJ1-4, with TRBD1 as a possible D gene (6 bases). The CDR3 has 15 amino acids. The V end was cut by 8 bases, the J end by 8 bases, with 21 bases between. The V gene's germline CDR1 is MNHNY and CDR2 SVGAGI (reference sequence). The CDR3 reads CASGEGGPIGEKLFF. The CDR3 coding sequence is TGTGCCAGCGGGGAGGGGGGGCCGATAGGGGAAAAACTGTTTTTT.

The chain has TRBV5-1 and TRBJ1-2, with D uncertain. CDR1 and CDR2 (germline): SGHRS, YFSETQ. The CDR3 spans 14 residues. V lost 1 base to trimming and J lost 6 bases, with 13 bases between them. CDR3 nucleotides: TGCGCCAGCAGCTTGTTCCGCGGGCCTGATGGCTACACCTTC. Its translation: CASSLFRGPDGYTF.

The chain joins TRBV28 to TRBJ2-1, with D perhaps matching TRBD2 (6 bases). Per germline, CDR1 MDHEN and CDR2 SYDVKM. The CDR3 covers 15 residues. V lost 2 bases and J 3 bases, leaving 11 bases between the germline ends. CDR3 amino acids: CASSLGGTDYNEQFF. The CDR3 coding sequence is TGTGCCAGCAGTTTAGGCGGGACCGACTACAATGAGCAGTTCTTC.

The chain recombines TRBV4-1 with TRBJ2-1; D is uncertain. The length of the CDR3 is 14 residues. Trimming shortened V by 0 bases and J by 10 bases, and 13 bases separated the two germline ends. The germline V gene has CDR1 MGHRA and CDR2 YSYEKL. CDR3: CASSQEYGTREQFF. CDR3 in DNA: TGCGCCAGCAGCCAAGAATACGGCACCCGGGAGCAGTTCTTC.

On this clone: This specimen includes other DNA sequences encoding the same CDR3. The V and J genes are TRBV5-6 and TRBJ1-1; the D is unclear. V was pared by 4 bases and J by 1 base, with 8 bases between. The CDR3 is 13 amino acids. Germline-derived CDR1 and CDR2 are SGHDT and YYEEEE. CDR3 region: CASSIRRNTEAFF. The CDR3 region has the DNA TGTGCCAGCAGCATCCGGAGGAACACTGAAGCTTTCTTT.

This clone has just one count. The chain links TRBV5-4 to TRBJ2-7, with D possibly matching TRBD2 (6 bases). The CDR3 sequence is 15 residues long. Germline V gene lookup returns CDR1 SGHNT and CDR2 YYREEE (reference sequence). Trimming removed 2 bases at V and 7 bases at J, with 19 bases between. The CDR3 here is CASSLSGTSLREQYF. Written as DNA, the CDR3 is TGTGCCAGCAGCTTATCCGGGACTTCCCTCAGGGAGCAGTACTTC.

The chain carries TRBV19 and TRBJ1-5; D uncertain. This CDR3 region has 13 residues. V lost 5 bases and J 4 bases, leaving 9 bases between the germline ends. In germline, CDR1 is LNHDA, CDR2 SQIVND (reference sequence). As DNA, the CDR3 is TGTGCCAGTAGTCTAGCAGATAATCAGCCCCAGCATTTT. This sequence encodes CASSLADNQPQHF.

The J gene is TRBJ2-1, the V gene TRBV25-1; TRBD2 agrees at 10 bases. The CDR3 sequence is 16 residues long. Germline CDR1 and CDR2: MGHDK and SYGVNS. V lost 3 bases, J lost 6 bases, and 8 bases stayed unmatched. Here the CDR3 DNA reads TGTGCCAGCAGTGACCTAAGCGGGAGGGTTGGCAATGAGCAGTTCTTC. This encodes CASSDLSGRVGNEQFF.

The chain employs TRBV14 and TRBJ1-1; D perhaps matches TRBD1 (6 bases). V was trimmed by 2 bases and J by 7 bases, leaving 14 bases between them. Germline V gives CDR1 SGHDN, CDR2 FVKESK. The CDR3 sequence is 14 residues long. CDR3 amino acids: CASSQSGQGIEAFF. In DNA, the CDR3 is TGTGCCAGCAGCCAATCCGGCCAGGGGATTGAAGCTTTCTTT.

This chain connects TRBV18 to TRBJ1-1; D uncertain. Germline V gives CDR1 KGHSH, CDR2 LQKENI. Deletions cut 7 bases from V and 1 base from J, with 4 bases between. The CDR3 length is 11 residues. The CDR3 protein is CASFSNTEAFF. The CDR3 DNA follows: TGTGCCAGCTTCTCGAACACTGAAGCTTTCTTT.

V gene TRBV19 combines with J gene TRBJ2-7; D is uncertain. The germline V gene encodes CDR1 LNHDA and CDR2 SQIVND (reference sequence). The CDR3 covers 15 residues. Trimming pared 8 bases from V and 0 bases from J, leaving 17 bases between. In DNA form, the CDR3 reads TGTGCCAGTGTAGGTAGTTCGGCTGGCTCCTACGAGCAGTACTTC. Protein sequence: CASVGSSAGSYEQYF.

The J gene is TRBJ2-3, the V gene TRBV6-5; 7 positions match TRBD2. Germline trimming cut 2 bases from V and 0 bases from J; bases unmatched to any gene: 2. There are 15 residues in the CDR3. Germline CDR1 reads MNHEY; CDR2 reads SVGAGI. CDR3 region: CASSYSGTSTDTQYF. DNA for the CDR3: TGTGCCAGCAGTTACAGCGGGACTAGCACAGATACGCAGTATTTT.

V and J are TRBV5-6 and TRBJ1-1; D remains unclear. Between the trimmed V and J ends, which lost 2 bases and 7 bases, there was a span of 12 bases. The CDR3 totals 13 residues. Per the germline V gene, CDR1 is SGHDT and CDR2 is YYEEEE. This CDR3 reads CASSFFEGIEAFF. The CDR3 bases are TGTGCCAGCAGCTTTTTTGAGGGAATTGAAGCTTTCTTT.

V is TRBV7-9 and J is TRBJ2-7; 11 bases are shared with TRBD2. Trimming at V came to 1 base and at J to 0 bases, leaving 5 bases not matched to a gene. Germline V gene lookup returns CDR1 SEHNR and CDR2 FQNEAQ (reference sequence). The CDR3 runs 17 residues. Written as DNA, the CDR3 is TGTGCCAGCAGCTTAGATGGGACTAGCGGTGTCTCCTACGAGCAGTACTTC. Amino acid sequence: CASSLDGTSGVSYEQYF. Full variable domain (missing parts from reference TRBV7-9 and TRBJ2-7): DTGVSQNPRHKITKRGQNVTFRCDPISEHNRLYWYRQTLGQGPEFLTYFQNEAQLEKSRLLSDRFSAERPKGSFSTLEIQRTEQGDSAMYLCASSLDGTSGVSYEQYFGPGTRLTVT.